The clone carrying this T cell receptor beta chain was seen just once. Its cognate antigen is unknown. Germline V gene data show CDR1 as MNHNY and CDR2 as SVGAGI (reference sequence). V dropped 6 bases and J dropped 6 bases, with 11 bases sitting between them. This CDR3 comprises 12 residues. The data were taken from a study of T cell responses to AZD1222 COVID-19 vaccine. Study outcomes and limitations: Unmutated variant regions are reportedly the target of nearly half of TCRs that are spike-specific. Repertoires were obtained solely post-peak T cell response. It should be noted that donors were predominantly white British and more often female, and clonal diversity was possibly underestimated.

The table came from immunoSEQ multiplex PCR; TCRdb's copy has only in-frame clones and leaves some out. Found here are around 99,000 clones, approximately 94% of them singletons; the top ten hold roughly 12%. The sample was peripheral blood, taken on day 0 of AZD1222 vaccination. V usage is TRBV6-6 and J usage is TRBJ1-2; D unclear. The TCR comes from an adult in good health. CDR3 sequence: CASSSDRHGYTF. CDR3 bases: TGTGCCAGCAGCTCCGACCGGCATGGCTACACCTTC.